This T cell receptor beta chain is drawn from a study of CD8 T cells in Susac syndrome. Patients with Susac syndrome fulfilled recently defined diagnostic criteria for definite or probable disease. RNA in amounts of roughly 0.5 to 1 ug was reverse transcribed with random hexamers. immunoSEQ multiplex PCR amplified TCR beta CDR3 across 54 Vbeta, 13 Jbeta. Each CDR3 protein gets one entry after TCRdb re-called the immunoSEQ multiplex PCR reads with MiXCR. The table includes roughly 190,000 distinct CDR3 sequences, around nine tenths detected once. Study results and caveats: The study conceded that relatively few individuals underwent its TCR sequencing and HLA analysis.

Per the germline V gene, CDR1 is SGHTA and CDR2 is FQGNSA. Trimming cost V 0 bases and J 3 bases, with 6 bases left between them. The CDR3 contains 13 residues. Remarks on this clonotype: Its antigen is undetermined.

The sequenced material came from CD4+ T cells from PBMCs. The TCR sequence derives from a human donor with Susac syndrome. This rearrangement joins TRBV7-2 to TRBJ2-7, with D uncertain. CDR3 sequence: CASSLALIYEQYF. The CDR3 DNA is TGTGCCAGCAGCTTAGCCTTAATCTACGAGCAGTACTTC.